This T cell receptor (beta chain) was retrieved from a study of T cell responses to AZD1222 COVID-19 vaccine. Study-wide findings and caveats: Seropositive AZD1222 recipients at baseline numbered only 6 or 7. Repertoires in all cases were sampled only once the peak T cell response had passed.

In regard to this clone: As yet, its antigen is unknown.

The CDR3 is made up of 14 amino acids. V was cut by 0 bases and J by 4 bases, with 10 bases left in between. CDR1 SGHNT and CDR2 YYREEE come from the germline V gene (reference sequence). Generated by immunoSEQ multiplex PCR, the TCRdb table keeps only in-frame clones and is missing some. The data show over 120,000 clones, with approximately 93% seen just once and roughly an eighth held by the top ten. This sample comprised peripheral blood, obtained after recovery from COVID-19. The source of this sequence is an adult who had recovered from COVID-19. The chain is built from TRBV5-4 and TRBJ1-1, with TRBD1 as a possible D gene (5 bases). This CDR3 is CASSLVGGSTEAFF. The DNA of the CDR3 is TGTGCCAGCAGCTTGGTGGGGGGGTCCACTGAAGCTTTCTTT.